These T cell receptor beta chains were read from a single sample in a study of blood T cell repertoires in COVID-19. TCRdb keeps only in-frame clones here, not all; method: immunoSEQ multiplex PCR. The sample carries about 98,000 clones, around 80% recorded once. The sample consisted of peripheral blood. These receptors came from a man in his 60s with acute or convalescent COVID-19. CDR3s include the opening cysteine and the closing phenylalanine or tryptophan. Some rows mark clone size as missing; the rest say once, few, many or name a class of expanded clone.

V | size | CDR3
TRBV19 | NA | CASSRTDTGELFF
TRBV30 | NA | CAWSVGLRKQLFF
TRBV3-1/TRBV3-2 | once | CASSQGSTIYGYTF
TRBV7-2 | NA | CASSLAPGEYNEQFF
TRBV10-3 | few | CAISTSADTQYF
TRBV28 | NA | CASSSPEGGTGELFF
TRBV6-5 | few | CASSSGTFNTEAFF
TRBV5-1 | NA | CASMDEGWYTEAFF
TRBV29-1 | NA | CSVMTALISNTEAFF
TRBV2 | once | CASHSYGYTF
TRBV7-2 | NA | CASSASGSNKGNYGYTF
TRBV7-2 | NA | CASSLGGPGNTIYF
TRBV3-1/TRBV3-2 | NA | CASSRAMNTEAFF
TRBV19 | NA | CASSIVRQPNEKLFF
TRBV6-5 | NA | CASSLIGGRGTKTQYF
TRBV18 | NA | CASSPNQRRATGELFF
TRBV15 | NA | CATSRDPRDSYYGYTF
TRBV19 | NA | CASSITGITNGYTF
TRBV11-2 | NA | CASSPPAREKLFF
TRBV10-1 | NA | CASSEILAGDTQYF
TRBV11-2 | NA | CASSLQQGGQPQHF
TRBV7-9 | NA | CASSSSSGRPRGWQFF
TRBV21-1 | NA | CASSKALCRDRKAYEQYF
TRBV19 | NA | CASSIGAGTDTQYF
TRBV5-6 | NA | CASSLSGTGTEAFF
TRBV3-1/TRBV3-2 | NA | CASSPWSGINEQFF
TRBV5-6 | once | CASSLGGGGAVQPQHF
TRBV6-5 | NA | CASSLGRGSYNEQFF
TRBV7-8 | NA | CASSLNRGSNDEQFF
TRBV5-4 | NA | CASSFDWNYGYTF
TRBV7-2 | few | CASSRDRGNQPQHF
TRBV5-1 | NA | CASSLRTGIGTQYF
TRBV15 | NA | CATSRVAGGQETQYF
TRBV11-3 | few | CASSLGVQGARGETQYF
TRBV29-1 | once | CSAGTALNTEAFF
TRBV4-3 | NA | CASSQGSGLAGNIQYF
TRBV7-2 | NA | CASSSTGSYGYTF
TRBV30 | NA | CAWSLHPTGQYF
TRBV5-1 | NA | CASSLGGLAGFNEQFF
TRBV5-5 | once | CASSLRTGRYTGELFF
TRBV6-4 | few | CASSDSSRGTEAFF
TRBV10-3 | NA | CAISEDRFGTQYF